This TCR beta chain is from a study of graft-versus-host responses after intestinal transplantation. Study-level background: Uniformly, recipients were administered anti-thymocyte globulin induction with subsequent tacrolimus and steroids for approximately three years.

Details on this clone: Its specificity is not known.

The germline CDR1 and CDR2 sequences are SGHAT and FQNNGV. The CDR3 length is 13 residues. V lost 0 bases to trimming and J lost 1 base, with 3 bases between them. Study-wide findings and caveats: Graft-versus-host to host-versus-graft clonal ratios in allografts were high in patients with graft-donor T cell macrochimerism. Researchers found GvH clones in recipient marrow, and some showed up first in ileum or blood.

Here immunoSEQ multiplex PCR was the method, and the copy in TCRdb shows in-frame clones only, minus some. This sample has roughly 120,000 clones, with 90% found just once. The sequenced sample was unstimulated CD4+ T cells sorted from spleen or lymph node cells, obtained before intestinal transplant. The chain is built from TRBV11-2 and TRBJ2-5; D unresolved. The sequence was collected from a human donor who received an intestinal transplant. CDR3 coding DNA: TGTGCCAGCAGCTTAGACTCCCAAGAGACCCAGTACTTC. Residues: CASSLDSQETQYF.